These 20 T cell receptor beta chains came from one sample sequenced in a study of OX40 agonist ivuxolimab in advanced cancers. Sequenced by immunoSEQ multiplex PCR; TCRdb stores in-frame clones only, minus some. Of 24,000 or so clones in the sample, about 85% are singletons; the top ten hold around a sixth. The sample here was CD4+ or CD8+ T cells sorted from blood, taken in a trial of the OX40 agonist ivuxolimab. Receptors were obtained from an adult with an advanced solid tumor such as melanoma, head and neck, liver or kidney cancer.

The rearrangement links TRBV7-1 to TRBJ2-7, with 8 bases fitting TRBD1. TRBV7-1 is identified as an open reading frame with a role that is uncertain. With 5 bases clipped from V and 1 base from J, the junction kept 10 bases outside the gene matches. This CDR3 contains 16 residues. The CDR3 reads CASSLTAGTGSYEQYF. The CDR3 DNA is TGTGCCAGCAGCCTAACCGCCGGGACAGGATCCTACGAGCAGTACTTC.

The gene calls are TRBV4-3 and TRBJ1-4; D uncertain. Trimming pared 0 bases from V and 1 base from J, leaving 9 bases between. CDR1 is LGHNA, CDR2 YSLEER, per germline. This CDR3 comprises 16 residues. Written as DNA, the CDR3 is TGCGCCAGCAGCCAAGATCTTGTGGAAACTAATGAAAAACTGTTTTTT. Amino acid sequence: CASSQDLVETNEKLFF.

The J gene is TRBJ2-5, the V gene TRBV9, with no clear D. The tail of the sequence fits TRBJ2-7 better, so the J call may be wrong. Per the germline V gene, CDR1 is SGDLS and CDR2 is YYNGEE. The CDR3 sequence is 15 residues long. CDR3 DNA sequence: TGTGCCAGCAGCGTAGGGGATGTGCAGCTCTACGAGCAGTACTTC. Protein product: CASSVGDVQLYEQYF.

The rearrangement joins TRBV7-9 to TRBJ1-2; 10 positions match TRBD1. The germline V gene has CDR1 SEHNR and CDR2 FQNEAQ (reference sequence). CDR3 length equals 18 residues. The V and J ends lost 2 bases and 4 bases, in that order; junction bases with no gene match: 13. The CDR3 reads CASSLSQSGTGAIYGYTF. The CDR3 coding sequence is TGTGCCAGCAGCTTATCCCAGTCCGGGACAGGGGCGATCTATGGCTACACCTTC. Together with reference TRBV7-9 and TRBJ1-2, the CDR3 gives the full variable domain: DTGVSQNPRHKITKRGQNVTFRCDPISEHNRLYWYRQTLGQGPEFLTYFQNEAQLEKSRLLSDRFSAERPKGSFSTLEIQRTEQGDSAMYLCASSLSQSGTGAIYGYTFGSGTRLTVV.

The chain has TRBV9 and TRBJ2-7, with D possibly being TRBD1 (7 bases). CDR3 length: 13 amino acids. V was pared by 2 bases and J by 7 bases, with 13 bases between. In germline, CDR1 is SGDLS, CDR2 YYNGEE. The CDR3 DNA reads TGTGCCAGCAGCGTTGGGCAGGGGGGTGAGCAGTACTTC. Amino acid sequence: CASSVGQGGEQYF.

The V call is TRBV11-2, the J call TRBJ1-2; D is perhaps TRBD1 (5 bases). CDR3 size: 13 residues. The germline V and J ends were trimmed by 5 bases and 4 bases, with 11 bases remaining between them. Germline-derived CDR1 and CDR2 are SGHAT and FQNNGV. The DNA of the CDR3 is TGTGCCAGCAGCCGAGAGGGACTCTATGGCTACACCTTC. It codes for CASSREGLYGYTF.

This clone was seen only once. The gene calls are TRBV7-2 and TRBJ1-4, with 10 bases fitting TRBD1. This CDR3 is built from 15 residues. V dropped 2 bases and J dropped 6; count of bases not matched to a gene: 3. Germline CDR1 is SGHTA and CDR2 is FQGNSA. CDR3 DNA: TGTGCCAGCAGCTTATCCGGGACAGGGGATGAAAAACTGTTTTTT. Encoded protein: CASSLSGTGDEKLFF.

This chain joins TRBV21-1 and TRBJ2-1; no check of the table's D call, TRBD2, against the DNA was made. TRBV21-1 has pseudogene status. The CDR3 loop spans 18 amino acids. CDR3 in amino acids: CASSKSPTSTPSNNEQFF. In DNA, the CDR3 is TGTGCCAGCAGCAAATCCCCGACTAGCACCCCTTCGAACAATGAGCAGTTCTTC.

As DNA, the CDR3 is TGTGCCAGCAGCTTCCAACAGGGACCTATCTACGAGCAGTACTTC. Translating it yields CASSFQQGPIYEQYF. This chain uses TRBV5-8 with TRBJ2-7, with D tentatively TRBD1 (6 bases). Deletions cut 2 bases from V and 3 bases from J, with 15 bases between. Germline V lookup: CDR1 SGHTS, CDR2 YDEGEE. The CDR3 consists of 15 residues.

The J gene is TRBJ1-1, the V gene TRBV2; D is undetermined. The ends were cut back, 6 bases at V and 0 bases at J, with 2 bases in the middle. Germline CDR1 is SNHLY and CDR2 is FYNNEI. CDR3 length equals 11 residues. CDR3 coding DNA: TGTGCCAGCAGCTTGAACACTGAAGCTTTCTTT. It translates to CASSLNTEAFF.

The V call is TRBV2, the J call TRBJ1-5; D gene uncertain. Germline V gene lookup returns CDR1 SNHLY and CDR2 FYNNEI. V dropped 4 bases and J dropped 4 bases, with 8 bases sitting between them. The CDR3 totals 13 residues. CDR3 amino acids: CASSGDPNQPQHF. Written as DNA, the CDR3 is TGTGCCAGCAGTGGAGACCCAAATCAGCCCCAGCATTTT.

The chain is built from TRBV2 and TRBJ2-3, with TRBD2 matching 7 bases. The CDR3 length is 15 residues. From germline, CDR1 is SNHLY and CDR2 FYNNEI. The V and J ends lost 6 bases and 6 bases, in that order; junction bases with no gene match: 12. The CDR3: CASRGGSSPWDTQYF. In nucleotides, the CDR3 is TGTGCCAGCAGGGGAGGGTCGTCCCCATGGGATACGCAGTATTTT.

This clone has just one count. CDR3 bases: TGTGCTAGTGGTTTGGGACAGAGCACAGATACGCAGTATTTT. Encoded protein: CASGLGQSTDTQYF. The chain recombines TRBV12-5 with TRBJ2-3, with D perhaps matching TRBD1 (5 bases). Trimming took 1 base from V and 0 from J, leaving 5 bases between them. The length of the CDR3 is 14 residues. Looked up from germline, CDR1 is LGHNT and CDR2 is FRNRAP.

The rearrangement joins TRBV12-5 to TRBJ1-1; perhaps TRBD1 as D (6 bases). Trimming took 5 bases from V and 9 from J, leaving 13 bases between them. CDR3 length equals 12 residues. The germline V gene encodes CDR1 LGHNT and CDR2 FRNRAP. CDR3 sequence (DNA): TGTGCTAGTGGTCCGGACAGACCTAAAGCTTTCTTT. This translates into CASGPDRPKAFF. Based on the CDR3 plus reference TRBV12-5 and TRBJ1-1, the full variable domain is DARVTQTPRHKVTEMGQEVTMRCQPILGHNTVFWYRQTMMQGLELLAYFRNRAPLDDSGMPKDRFSAEMPDATLATLKIQPSEPRDSAVYFCASGPDRPKAFFGQGTRLTVV.

V and J are TRBV5-1 and TRBJ2-1; D is possibly TRBD1 (6 bases). The CDR3 consists of 15 residues. The V and J ends lost 1 base and 6 bases respectively, with 14 bases between them. Germline V gene lookup returns CDR1 SGHRS and CDR2 YFSETQ. The CDR3 loop reads CASSLTGGLGNEQFF. CDR3 bases: TGCGCCAGCAGCTTGACTGGGGGCCTCGGCAATGAGCAGTTCTTC. Full variable domain (missing parts from reference TRBV5-1 and TRBJ2-1): KAGVTQTPRYLIKTRGQQVTLSCSPISGHRSVSWYQQTPGQGLQFLFEYFSETQRNKGNFPGRFSGRQFSNSRSEMNVSTLELGDSALYLCASSLTGGLGNEQFFGPGTRLTVL.

The V call is TRBV5-6, the J call TRBJ2-2; 10 bases agree with TRBD2. Unmatched junction bases numbered 4, after V lost 5 bases and J lost 6 bases. Germline lookup yields CDR1 SGHDT and CDR2 YYEEEE. CDR3 length: 14 residues. The CDR3 here is CASRTGLAPGELFF. The CDR3 DNA sequence: TGTGCCAGCAGGACGGGACTAGCGCCCGGGGAGCTGTTTTTT.

This chain links TRBV5-5 with TRBJ1-1; a weak D match, TRBD1 (5 bases). The CDR3 has 13 amino acids. The germline gives CDR1 SGHKS, CDR2 YYEKEE (reference sequence). V was pared by 4 bases and J by 11 bases, with 18 bases between. The CDR3 here is CASSLTGGAGAFF. The CDR3 DNA reads TGTGCCAGCAGCCTGACTGGAGGGGCTGGGGCTTTCTTT.

This clone was seen once. The chain carries TRBV9 and TRBJ2-2; 11 nucleotides agree with TRBD2. J gave up 6 bases and V 4 bases, and 5 bases lay outside the gene matches. The CDR3 sequence is 15 residues long. Looked up from germline, CDR1 is SGDLS and CDR2 is YYNGEE. The CDR3 loop is CASSITSGGAGELFF. CDR3 coding DNA: TGTGCCAGCAGCATTACTAGCGGGGGAGCCGGGGAGCTGTTTTTT.

The rearrangement joins TRBV7-8 to TRBJ1-5; D uncertain. The CDR3 has 14 amino acids. Trimming removed 4 bases from V and 4 bases from J, with 11 bases in between. Germline CDR1 and CDR2: SGHVS and FQNEAQ. Here the CDR3 DNA reads TGTGCCAGCAGCTCCGGGCCAGCAAATCAGCCCCAGCATTTT. This gives the protein CASSSGPANQPQHF. Full variable domain (missing parts from reference TRBV7-8 and TRBJ1-5): GAGVSQSPRYKVAKRGQDVALRCDPISGHVSLFWYQQALGQGPEFLTYFQNEAQLDKSGLPSDRFFAERPEGSVSTLKIQRTQQEDSAVYLCASSSGPANQPQHFGDGTRLSIL.

The chain combines TRBV9 with TRBJ2-7; D is unclear. The CDR3 runs to 13 residues. Trimming removed 0 bases at V and 1 base at J, with 5 bases between. Germline lookup yields CDR1 SGDLS and CDR2 YYNGEE. The CDR3 DNA reads TGTGCCAGCAGCGTAGCGTCTTCCTACGAGCAGTACTTC. This codes for CASSVASSYEQYF.